Presented here are 26 T cell receptor beta chains from one specimen sequenced in a study of shared clonotypes between healthy human individuals. Terminally differentiated effector memory CD45RA+ cells were excluded by CCR7 positive selection of CD45RO-negative cells. Clones were sequenced by immunoSEQ multiplex PCR, and TCRdb holds only the in-frame ones, with some missing. The sample includes around 1.9 million clones, just over 90% of them seen just once. Sequencing input: naive CD8+ T cells from PBMCs. Receptor source: a man between 18 and 35 years old in good health. Some clones in this sample may be carry-over from other donors' samples.

The count of this clone is one. The CDR3 loop is CASSHGTVNTEAFF. The CDR3 DNA is TGTGCCAGCAGTCACGGGACGGTGAACACTGAAGCTTTCTTT. The rearrangement links TRBV27 to TRBJ1-1, with TRBD1 as a possible D gene (5 bases). The V and J ends lost 5 bases and 0 bases respectively, with 10 bases between them. Germline V lookup: CDR1 MNHEY, CDR2 SMNVEV (reference sequence). The CDR3 runs to 14 residues.

This clone has just one count. The chain links TRBV27 to TRBJ1-2; no reliable D call. The CDR3 contains 16 residues. Trimming cost V 6 bases and J 5 bases, with 22 bases left between them. Germline-derived CDR1 and CDR2 are MNHEY and SMNVEV (reference sequence). The CDR3 nucleotides read TGTGCCAGCAGCTTCAAGGATCTGGGTTTCGAGTATGGCTACACCTTC. It codes for CASSFKDLGFEYGYTF.

Comment on this clone: Other DNA sequences from this sample encode an identical CDR3 as well. The J gene is TRBJ2-2, the V gene TRBV29-1; possible D gene TRBD2, 6 bases. The CDR3 is made up of 11 amino acids. Germline CDR1 is SQVTM and CDR2 is ANQGSEA. The V gene lost 4 bases and the J gene lost 6 bases, with 6 bases spanning the gap. The CDR3 sequence: CSVGGAGELFF. DNA for the CDR3: TGCAGCGTTGGGGGGGCCGGGGAGCTGTTTTTT.

This clone was picked up one time. The CDR3 DNA follows: TGTGCCTGGAGTGTAGGGGTAGATCAGCCCCAGCATTTT. Protein sequence: CAWSVGVDQPQHF. V usage is TRBV30 and J usage is TRBJ1-5; tentative D call: TRBD1 (5 bases). The CDR3 extends over 13 amino acids. Germline-derived CDR1 and CDR2 are GTSNPN and SVGIG (reference sequence). V was clipped by 0 bases and J by 5 bases, with 8 bases between them.

This clone was observed a single time. V and J are TRBV6-5 and TRBJ1-2, with D possibly being TRBD1 (6 bases). This CDR3 comprises 11 residues. CDR1 and CDR2 (germline): MNHEY, SVGAGI. The V gene lost 6 bases and the J gene lost 10 bases, with 12 bases spanning the gap. CDR3 DNA sequence: TGTGCCAGCAGCTCACAGGGACTCTACACCTTC. It is translated as CASSSQGLYTF.

The rearrangement joins TRBV27 to TRBJ2-5; 11 nucleotides line up with TRBD2. The CDR3 covers 17 residues. Per germline, CDR1 MNHEY and CDR2 SMNVEV (reference sequence). V shed 5 bases and J 4 bases; nucleotides not matched to a gene: 12. The CDR3 nucleotides read TGTGCCAGCAGTGCCGGTAGTAGCGGGAGGGCCTTAGAGACCCAGTACTTC. It encodes CASSAGSSGRALETQYF.

Points on this clone: One junction end disagrees with the germline gene, perhaps due to a read error. This chain joins TRBV4-3 and TRBJ2-7, with no clear D. The J call may be in error: the DNA end matches TRBJ2-1 better. This CDR3 contains 16 residues. Germline V gives CDR1 LGHNA, CDR2 YSLEER. CDR3 region: CASSQGTRVSYNKQFF. CDR3 nucleotide sequence: TGCGCCAGCAGCCAAGGAACTCGGGTCTCCTACAATAAGCAGTTCTTC.

This chain connects TRBV9 to TRBJ2-7; D call uncertain. Per the germline V gene, CDR1 is SGDLS and CDR2 is YYNGEE. The CDR3 loop spans 17 amino acids. Trimming removed 0 bases at V and 0 bases at J, with 16 bases between. CDR3 nucleotides: TGTGCCAGCAGCGTAGAATCCCGAGTCACCTACTCCTACGAGCAGTACTTC. Protein sequence: CASSVESRVTYSYEQYF.

A remark on this clone: The junction shows a germline mismatch at one end, possibly a read error. The chain links TRBV10-3 to TRBJ2-7; D call uncertain. The germline CDR1 and CDR2 sequences are ENHRY and SYGVKD. CDR3 length equals 15 residues. The CDR3 loop is CAIRLVPDPLYGQYF. In DNA, the CDR3 is TGTGCCATCAGACTTGTTCCCGACCCCCTCTACGGGCAGTACTTC.

This chain connects TRBV6-1 to TRBJ2-3; 15 nucleotides agree with TRBD2. Germline V gene lookup returns CDR1 MNHNS and CDR2 SASEGT. The J segment lost 11 bases and the V segment lost 3 bases, leaving 6 bases of the junction unmatched. This CDR3 spans 15 amino acids. The CDR3 coding sequence is TGTGCCAGCAGTGACTGGACTAGCGGGAGGGCCGGGCAGTATTTT. Its translation: CASSDWTSGRAGQYF.

The V gene is TRBV5-1, the J gene TRBJ1-1; D is unresolved. CDR1 is SGHRS, CDR2 YFSETQ, per germline. The V gene lost 4 bases and the J gene lost 1 base, with 8 bases spanning the gap. The CDR3 runs to 13 residues. CDR3 bases: TGCGCCAGCAGCCCTGGGGAGAACACTGAAGCTTTCTTT. Translating it yields CASSPGENTEAFF.

This chain uses TRBV5-1 with TRBJ2-7; 11 bases agree with TRBD1. The CDR3 is 15 residues long. The V segment lost 4 bases and the J segment 6 bases; nucleotides outside the gene matches: 9. CDR1 is SGHRS, CDR2 YFSETQ, per germline. The CDR3 DNA reads TGCGCCAGCAGCCCAAAAGCGGGACAGGGGGGCGAGCAGTACTTC. Amino acid sequence: CASSPKAGQGGEQYF.

CDR3 nucleotides: TGTGCCAGCAGCCCACCACTAGCGGGGAATACCTACGAGCAGTACTTC. Translation gives CASSPPLAGNTYEQYF. This chain joins TRBV7-9 and TRBJ2-7; 10 bases align to TRBD2. There are 16 residues in the CDR3. Losses at the gene ends were 5 bases for V and 2 bases for J; bases not matched to a gene: 9. The germline CDR1 and CDR2 sequences are SEHNR and FQNEAQ (reference sequence).

V and J are TRBV7-8 and TRBJ2-2; D is undetermined. Trimming took off 2 bases at V and 3 bases at J, with 16 bases between the two ends. This CDR3 has 17 amino acids. Per germline, CDR1 SGHVS and CDR2 FQNEAQ. The CDR3 nucleotides read TGTGCCAGCAGCTTACCCCGGAAGGGCGGTCACACCGGGGAGCTGTTTTTT. Translated, it gives CASSLPRKGGHTGELFF.

The chain couples TRBV7-9 to TRBJ1-1; D is perhaps TRBD1 (5 bases). Germline values: CDR1 SEHNR, CDR2 FQNEAQ (reference sequence). CDR3 length: 15 residues. Trimming left V 5 bases short and J 1 base short, with 14 bases between. The CDR3: CASSPPGTRNTEAFF. The CDR3 DNA sequence: TGTGCCAGCAGCCCCCCCGGGACTAGGAACACTGAAGCTTTCTTT.

The V and J genes are TRBV18 and TRBJ2-7, with 12 bases matching TRBD1. Per the germline V gene, CDR1 is KGHSH and CDR2 is LQKENI. V gave up 3 bases and J gave up 6 bases; unmatched junction bases: 9. The CDR3 runs 16 residues. For the CDR3, the DNA is TGTGCCAGCTCACCCTCTCCGGGACAGGGGGCTCGCGAGCAGTACTTC. Translation: CASSPSPGQGAREQYF. The variable domain in full, completed from reference TRBV18 and TRBJ2-7, reads NAGVMQNPRHLVRRRGQEARLRCSPMKGHSHVYWYRQLPEEGLKFMVYLQKENIIDESGMPKERFSAEFPKEGPSILRIQQVVRGDSAAYFCASSPSPGQGAREQYFGPGTRLTVT.

The chain recombines TRBV7-2 with TRBJ2-1; D unclear. V was trimmed by 6 bases and J by 3 bases, leaving 9 bases between them. CDR1 is SGHTA, CDR2 FQGNSA, per germline. This CDR3 is 13 amino acids long. DNA of the CDR3: TGTGCCAGCAGGGATCCTTACTACAATGAGCAGTTCTTC. This codes for CASRDPYYNEQFF.

This chain connects TRBV27 to TRBJ2-1, with D possibly matching TRBD2 (6 bases). This CDR3 is 18 amino acids long. V lost 2 bases and J 8 bases, leaving 25 bases between the germline ends. Germline CDR1 reads MNHEY; CDR2 reads SMNVEV (reference sequence). The CDR3 here is CASSLPGTGAGTFDEQFF. In DNA form, the CDR3 reads TGTGCCAGCAGTTTACCTGGAACGGGTGCGGGAACCTTCGATGAGCAGTTCTTC.

The chain couples TRBV9 to TRBJ2-1; a possible D gene is TRBD2 (5 bases). V lost 0 bases, J lost 0 bases, and 16 bases lay in between. This CDR3 is 18 amino acids long. Germline V lookup: CDR1 SGDLS, CDR2 YYNGEE. The CDR3 DNA reads TGTGCCAGCAGCGTAGCTCGACTACACTTTGGCTCCTACAATGAGCAGTTCTTC. This sequence encodes CASSVARLHFGSYNEQFF.

The chain links TRBV7-2 to TRBJ1-5, with a weak D call TRBD1 (5 bases). The germline V gene encodes CDR1 SGHTA and CDR2 FQGNSA. The V end lost 5 bases, the J end lost 7 bases, and 15 bases lay between the germline ends. CDR3 length: 14 amino acids. CDR3: CASSQGEGRQPQHF. The CDR3 nucleotides are TGTGCCAGCAGCCAAGGGGAGGGTCGCCAGCCCCAGCATTTT.

This clone was recorded once. The chain combines TRBV19 with TRBJ2-7; TRBD2 matches at 7 bases. Losses at the gene ends were 1 base for V and 7 bases for J; bases not matched to a gene: 10. The CDR3 covers 15 residues. Germline V gene sequence: CDR1 LNHDA, CDR2 SQIVND (reference sequence). The chain's CDR3 is CASSIAASGLREQYF. CDR3 nucleotide sequence: TGTGCCAGTAGTATAGCGGCTAGCGGCCTTCGAGAGCAGTACTTC.

The chain employs TRBV7-3 and TRBJ2-3; either TRBD1 or TRBD2 may fit D (5 bases each). V lost 1 base, J lost 6 bases, and 17 bases lay in between. This CDR3 region has 16 residues. Germline V gene sequence: CDR1 SGHTA, CDR2 FQGTGA. DNA of the CDR3: TGTGCCAGCAGCTTAAGAGGGGACCCGTGGTCGGATACGCAGTATTTT. Protein: CASSLRGDPWSDTQYF.

The J gene is TRBJ2-5, the V gene TRBV7-3, with no clear D. The CDR3 runs to 13 residues. V dropped 3 bases and J dropped 5 bases, with 10 bases sitting between them. The germline V gene encodes CDR1 SGHTA and CDR2 FQGTGA. The CDR3 nucleotides read TGTGCCAGCAGCTTGGGGATAGGGGAGACCCAGTACTTC. Translating gives CASSLGIGETQYF.

The rearrangement uses TRBV18 and TRBJ2-7; D is possibly TRBD1 (6 bases). CDR1 KGHSH and CDR2 LQKENI come from the germline V gene. Trimming left V 6 bases short and J 2 bases short, with 17 bases between. The CDR3 is made up of 15 amino acids. In DNA, the CDR3 is TGTGCCAGCTCCCCTACACAGGGTAATCCCTACGAGCAGTACTTC. It specifies CASSPTQGNPYEQYF.

V usage is TRBV30 and J usage is TRBJ1-2, with D possibly TRBD1 on 5 matching bases. Trimming removed 2 bases from V and 3 bases from J, with 16 bases in between. The CDR3 runs 15 residues. Germline-derived CDR1 and CDR2 are GTSNPN and SVGIG (reference sequence). CDR3 region: CAWSRGPPPDYGYTF. For the CDR3, the DNA is TGTGCCTGGAGTAGGGGCCCACCCCCGGACTATGGCTACACCTTC.

V gene TRBV9 combines with J gene TRBJ2-1; unclear D gene. The V gene's germline CDR1 is SGDLS and CDR2 YYNGEE. Trimming removed 0 bases at V and 5 bases at J, with 9 bases between. The CDR3 has 14 residues. The CDR3: CASSVEGRHNEQFF. The CDR3 region has the DNA TGTGCCAGCAGCGTAGAGGGCCGGCACAATGAGCAGTTCTTC.